Following are 21 T cell receptor delta chains from one sample sequenced in a study of γδ T cells in repeated Plasmodium falciparum infection. TCRdb called clones from the multiplex PCR reads again using CATT. The sample holds more than 45,000 delta-chain clones, approximately 1.7% seen once. Flow sorting of PBMC yielded separate Vgamma9/Vdelta2+ and Vdelta2-negative gammadelta T cell populations for bulk repertoire analysis. Sequencing was performed on gamma-delta T cells from blood. These receptors came from a pool of human donors (malaria-infected and uninfected, not separated).

There are a few counts of this clone. This likely reflects a read error, since a far larger clone is one base away. The sample has other DNA sequences that encode this CDR3 too. CDR3 nucleotides: TGTGCTCTTGGGTTTTCCTACCTGCAAGACCTGGGGGATACTCGGGCAGCACAACTCTTCTTC. Protein product: CALGFSYLQDLGDTRAAQLFF. V is TRDV1 and J is TRDJ2, with 11 bases fitting TRDD3. The CDR3 length is 21 residues. Germline loops: CDR1 TSWWSYY, CDR2 QGS.

In its sample, this clone was seen many times. TCRdb's protein, taken from a much larger clone, differs from this DNA's translation at residue 16, likely owing to a read error; the protein displayed comes from the DNA. The V call is TRDV2, the J call TRDJ1; TRDD3 aligns across 12 bases. The CDR3 totals 18 residues. Germline-derived CDR1 and CDR2 are GEAIGNYY and EKD. The CDR3 region is CACDPVLGDTQDTDKPIF. In nucleotides, the CDR3 is TGTGCCTGTGACCCCGTACTGGGGGATACCCAGGACACCGATAAACCCATCTTT.

This clone was recorded a few times. A clone one base away is much larger, so this may be a read error. The chain is built from TRDV1 and TRDJ1, with a possible D match to TRDD3 (8 bases). Because TCRdb records no J gene, it was assigned here through a match of the DNA to germline. Germline V gene sequence: CDR1 TSWWSYY, CDR2 QGS. CDR3 length: 23 residues. V was shortened by 6 bases and J by 1 base, with 39 bases between the two germline ends. The CDR3, as DNA: TGTGCTCTTGGAATCAGGCCTTCCTTCCTCACAGGTCTGGGGGACGCGTCCACCGATAAACTCATCTTT. Its translation is CALGIRPSFLTGLGDASTDKLIF.

Worth noting for this clone: This likely traces to a read error, being one base from a far larger clone. Other DNA sequences in this specimen translate into the identical CDR3. The chain recombines TRDV1 with TRDJ1; 8 nucleotides match TRDD3. Germline assignment: CDR1 TSWWSYY and CDR2 QGS. CDR3 length: 20 amino acids. The CDR3 region has the DNA TGTGCCCTTGGGGAACAAGGACTTTACGGCGTACTGGGGGGAGGCGATAAACTCATCTTT. Protein sequence: CALGEQGLYGVLGGGDKLIF.

To note about this clone: A far larger clone differs by one base, so this is likely a read error. Other DNA sequences from this sample encode an identical CDR3 as well. The chain uses TRDV1 and TRDJ1, with 10 positions matching TRDD3. TCRdb gives no J gene; it was assigned here by matching the DNA to germline. The CDR3 runs to 23 residues. Germline CDR1 TSWWSYY, CDR2 QGS. The CDR3, as DNA: TGTGCTCTTGGGGTCCTACCGGGTCCACGTAAACCCACTGGGGGATTATTCACCGACAAACTCATCTTT. Residues: CALGVLPGPRKPTGGLFTDKLIF.

This clone was detected a few times. The protein given by TCRdb reflects a much larger clone and differs at residue 15 from this DNA's translation, likely from a read error; the protein shown is the DNA's translation. The rearrangement links TRDV1 to TRDJ1; 11 bases map to TRDD3. As TCRdb names no J gene, one was assigned here on the basis of a DNA match to germline. J lost 3 bases, V lost 0 bases, and 24 bases had no gene match. This CDR3 is built from 23 residues. Germline loops: CDR1 TSWWSYY, CDR2 QGS. CDR3 amino acids: CALGELGPTRYWGICSAADKLIF. DNA of the CDR3: TGTGCTCTTGGGGAACTCGGACCTACCCGCTACTGGGGGATATGTTCGGCCGCCGATAAACTCATCTTT.

The table lists this clone with many counts. A far bigger clonotype differs at one base, so this is likely a read error. Other DNA sequences in the same sample also yield this CDR3. V is TRDV1 and J is TRDJ1, with 9 bases aligning to TRDD3. Unmatched junction bases numbered 29, after V lost 0 bases and J lost 0 bases. CDR1 TSWWSYY and CDR2 QGS come from the germline V gene. The CDR3 covers 25 residues. The CDR3 sequence is CALGELYPTFYPPGDTPKYTDKLIF. The CDR3 DNA sequence: TGTGCTCTTGGGGAACTCTACCCTACGTTTTACCCCCCGGGGGATACTCCAAAATACACCGATAAACTCATCTTT.

In this sample, this clone turned up many times. TCRdb's entry gives the protein of a much larger clone, which mismatches this DNA's translation at residue 13, likely from a read error; the protein reported here is translated from the DNA. This chain uses TRDV2 with TRDJ3, with TRDD3 matching 12 bases. The J gene, not given by TCRdb, was assigned here from a germline match of the nucleotide sequence. The J segment lost 2 bases and the V segment lost 3 bases, leaving 13 bases of the junction unmatched. CDR1 GEAIGNYY and CDR2 EKD come from the germline V gene. This CDR3 is built from 21 residues. Here the CDR3 DNA reads TGTGCCTGTGACTCTACCTTACTGGGGGATACTAGGCCCTGGGACACCCGACAGATGTTTTTC. It translates to CACDSTLLGDTRPWDTRQMFF.

Many counts were recorded for this clone. The mismatch at residue 3 between this DNA's translation and the TCRdb protein of a much larger clone likely reflects a read error; the protein shown is translated from the DNA. The rearrangement uses TRDV1 and TRDJ1; TRDD3 might be the D (6 bases). This CDR3 has 15 amino acids. Per the germline V gene, CDR1 is TSWWSYY and CDR2 is QGS. This CDR3 is CAPGETMFRTDKLIF. The DNA for the CDR3 is TGTGCTCCTGGGGAAACTATGTTTAGAACCGATAAACTCATCTTT.

Only a few counts were recorded for this clone. V is TRDV1 and J is TRDJ1; perhaps D is TRDD2 or TRDD3 (7 bases each). The J gene, missing from TCRdb, was assigned here through DNA to germline matching. Trimming shortened V by 5 bases and J by 1 base, and 29 bases separated the two germline ends. The CDR3 sequence is 20 residues long. The germline gives CDR1 TSWWSYY, CDR2 QGS. The CDR3 reads CALGKPFPTRGYRATDKLIF. CDR3 nucleotides: TGTGCTCTTGGGAAGCCATTTCCTACCCGGGGATATAGGGCCACCGATAAACTCATCTTT.

As regards this clone: The protein held in TCRdb is that of a much larger clone and does not match this DNA's translation at residue 3, likely because of a read error; the protein shown is translated from the DNA. The chain links TRDV3 to TRDJ1, with TRDD3 matching 8 bases. As TCRdb names no J gene, one was assigned here on the basis of a DNA match to germline. The CDR3 length is 23 residues. The germline V gene has CDR1 TVYSNPD and CDR2 GDNSRS (reference sequence). The CDR3 region is CALRGVRSGLQGGGLLYTDKLIF. Written as DNA, the CDR3 is TGTGCCCTTAGAGGGGTTAGGTCGGGCCTACAGGGTGGGGGATTACTGTACACCGATAAACTCATCTTT.

In this sample, this clone turned up many times. A far larger clone is one base from this, pointing to a likely read error. Other nucleotide sequences from this sample produce the same CDR3. The chain employs TRDV1 and TRDJ1, with TRDD3 matching 11 bases. Germline assignment: CDR1 TSWWSYY and CDR2 QGS. V lost 0 bases, J lost 3 bases, and 18 bases stayed unmatched. This CDR3 spans 21 amino acids. This CDR3 reads CALGELHPTPDGGYDPDKLIF. DNA of the CDR3: TGTGCTCTTGGGGAACTTCACCCCACCCCAGATGGGGGATACGACCCCGATAAACTCATCTTT.

Concerning this clone itself: For this DNA, TCRdb reports the protein of a much larger clone, which diverges at residue 8, most likely from a read error; the protein presented here is translated directly from the DNA. As DNA, the CDR3 is TGTGCTTATAGGAGTTGGTACCGCGTCGGTACTGGGGGCCACACCGATAAACTCATCTTT. Translated: CAYRSWYRVGTGGHTDKLIF. The chain combines TRAV38-2/DV8 with TRDJ1; 8 bases match TRDD3. Here the J gene came from matching the DNA to germline, since TCRdb omits it. Germline V lookup: CDR1 TSESDYY, CDR2 QEAYKQQN. V shed 2 bases and J 0 bases; nucleotides not matched to a gene: 18. The CDR3 has 20 amino acids.

Points on this clone: A far larger clone is just one base off, so this is likely a read error. Other DNA variants within this sample encode the same CDR3. For the CDR3, the DNA is TGTGCTCTCGGGGATCTACCCAAGCGACTTCCTACACAGTGTTACACCGATAAACTCATCTTT. It specifies CALGDLPKRLPTQCYTDKLIF. The rearrangement joins TRDV1 to TRDJ1, with 8 bases matching TRDD2. In the absence of a J gene in TCRdb, the DNA was matched to germline to assign it here. Germline CDR1 and CDR2: TSWWSYY and QGS. This CDR3 is 21 amino acids long.

As concerns this clone: One base separates it from a far larger clone, so it is likely a read error. In the same sample, other DNA sequences code for this CDR3. The V gene call reads TRDV1; no J gene was called; the table gives TRDD3 as D, unverified against the DNA. Germline assignment: CDR1 TSWWSYY and CDR2 QGS. The CDR3 runs 18 residues. CDR3 protein: CALGELPLRNSGTDKLIF. The CDR3 DNA reads as TGTGCTCTTGGGGAACTTCCTCTACGAAACTCGGGCACCGATAAGCTCATCTTT.

The chain couples TRDV1 to TRDJ1, with 11 bases matching TRDD3. Matching the DNA to germline supplied the J gene, which TCRdb does not give. There are 21 residues in the CDR3. Trimming cost V 3 bases and J 0 bases; bases outside gene matches: 18. The V gene's germline CDR1 is TSWWSYY and CDR2 QGS. Here the CDR3 reads CALGERPSGGYRHPYTDKLIF. The DNA of the CDR3 is TGTGCTCTTGGGGAGCGCCCTTCTGGGGGATACCGCCACCCGTACACCGATAAACTCATCTTT.

This clone was recorded at least ten times. The TCRdb protein comes from a much larger clone and disagrees with this DNA's translation at residue 16, likely due to a read error; the protein given here is derived from the DNA. The rearrangement joins TRDV1 to TRDJ1, with TRDD3 identical over 8 bases. The J gene is absent in TCRdb and was assigned here via DNA matching to germline. Germline CDR1 is TSWWSYY and CDR2 is QGS. The CDR3 loop spans 19 amino acids. The CDR3 reads CALKFYRTVLGARTDRLIF. The DNA for the CDR3 is TGTGCTCTTAAATTCTACCGAACGGTACTGGGGGCCCGCACGGATAGACTCATCTTT.

This clone was counted only a few times. TCRdb shows a much larger clone's protein in place of this DNA's translation, and the two differ at residue 18, likely through a read error; the protein shown is translated from the DNA. V gene TRDV2 combines with J gene TRDJ1; 13 nucleotides align to TRDD3. The CDR3 runs to 21 residues. From germline, CDR1 is GEAIGNYY and CDR2 EKD. The CDR3 nucleotides are TGTGCCTGTGACACCGTTACTGGGGGATACGCCGAGCGGAAGGACACCGATAGACTCATCTTT. Translated: CACDTVTGGYAERKDTDRLIF.

This clone has ten or more counts. It differs at one base from a far larger clone, so likely a read error. Other DNA sequences in this sample translate to the same CDR3. The chain carries TRDV1 and TRDJ1; D is possibly TRDD2 (5 bases). The V end lost 0 bases, the J end lost 5 bases, and 19 bases lay between the germline ends. The CDR3 extends over 17 amino acids. Germline-derived CDR1 and CDR2 are TSWWSYY and QGS. CDR3 loop: CALGELGPKGLGDKLIF. In nucleotides, the CDR3 is TGTGCTCTTGGGGAACTGGGTCCTAAGGGCCTAGGTGATAAACTCATCTTT.

On this clone itself: This likely traces to a read error, being one base from a far larger clone. Other nucleotide sequences in the sample specify the same CDR3. The J segment was not called; the V segment is TRDV1; the table's D gene call, TRDD3, was not cross checked with the DNA. Germline V gene lookup returns CDR1 TSWWSYY and CDR2 QGS. The CDR3 has 22 residues. The CDR3 here is CALGEGLYRTGGHLPYTDKLIF. Here the CDR3 DNA reads TGTGCTCTTGGGGAAGGTCTCTACCGTACTGGGGGTCACCTCCCCTACACCGATAAACTCATTTTT.

As regards this clone: TCRdb shows a much larger clone's protein in place of this DNA's translation, and the two differ at residue 10, likely through a read error; the protein shown is translated from the DNA. CDR3: CALGELFPTKTLNWGIDTDKLIF. In DNA form, the CDR3 reads TGTGCTCTTGGGGAACTCTTTCCTACGAAGACCCTAAACTGGGGGATAGACACCGATAAACTCATCTTT. The V gene is TRDV1, the J gene TRDJ1, with 11 bases lining up with TRDD3. The CDR3 spans 23 residues. V lost 0 bases and J lost 0; bases outside the gene matches: 21. Germline V gene data show CDR1 as TSWWSYY and CDR2 as QGS.